The rows below give T cell receptor beta chains drawn from one sample of a study of blood T cell repertoires in COVID-19. Only in-frame clones appear in the TCRdb table, and some are missing; sequencing was by immunoSEQ multiplex PCR. This table has around 86,000 clones, 70% to 90% appearing once. The sequenced material came from peripheral blood. These receptor sequences come from a human donor with acute or convalescent COVID-19. The donor label of this sample is uncertain. The CDR3 runs from the conserved cysteine through the conserved F or W. A D gene is named only where the DNA matches it firmly. A row's size may be missing; if present it is once, few, many or a size class.

v_gene: TRBV30
d_gene: -
abundance: -
j_gene: TRBJ1-6
CDR3nt: TGTGCCTGGTCCGGGACATATAATTCACCCCTCCACTTT
CDR3aa: CAWSGTYNSPLHF

v_gene: TRBV30
d_gene: TRBD1
abundance: -
j_gene: TRBJ1-2
CDR3nt: TGTGCCTGGACACCGGGACAGTGGGTTAGCGGCTACACCTTC
CDR3aa: CAWTPGQWVSGYTF

v_gene: TRBV2
d_gene: -
abundance: -
j_gene: TRBJ2-2
CDR3nt: TGTGCCAGCAGGTTTCTTTTAACCGGGGAGCTGTTTTTT
CDR3aa: CASRFLLTGELFF

v_gene: TRBV10-3
d_gene: -
abundance: -
j_gene: TRBJ1-2
CDR3nt: TGTGCCATCAGTGAAGGGGAGGGGGATAACTATGGCTACACCTTC
CDR3aa: CAISEGEGDNYGYTF

v_gene: TRBV7-3
d_gene: -
abundance: -
j_gene: TRBJ2-2
CDR3nt: TGTGCCAGCAGCTCCCACGGGTACGGGGGGAACACCGGGGAGCTGTTTTTT
CDR3aa: CASSSHGYGGNTGELFF

v_gene: TRBV3-1/TRBV3-2
d_gene: TRBD2
abundance: -
j_gene: TRBJ2-1
CDR3nt: TGTGCCAGCAGCCACGGACTAGCGGCTTACAATGAGCAGTTCTTC
CDR3aa: CASSHGLAAYNEQFF

v_gene: TRBV19
d_gene: -
abundance: -
j_gene: TRBJ1-6
CDR3nt: TGTGCCAGTAGTATGGGCAGGGGAAGAGATTCACCCCTCCACTTT
CDR3aa: CASSMGRGRDSPLHF

v_gene: TRBV5-1
d_gene: -
abundance: -
j_gene: TRBJ1-1
CDR3nt: TGCGCCAGCACCCGAACGACAGCGACCGAAGCTTTCTTT
CDR3aa: CASTRTTATEAFF

v_gene: TRBV10-1
d_gene: -
abundance: -
j_gene: TRBJ2-2
CDR3nt: TGCGCCAGCAGGCCGAACACGAACACCGGGGAGCTGTTTTTT
CDR3aa: CASRPNTNTGELFF

v_gene: TRBV5-1
d_gene: -
abundance: -
j_gene: TRBJ1-6
CDR3nt: TGCGCCAGCAGCTCATCAGAGGATTCACCCCTCCACTTT
CDR3aa: CASSSSEDSPLHF

v_gene: TRBV30
d_gene: -
abundance: -
j_gene: TRBJ1-2
CDR3nt: TGTGCTTACCCCAGCGGGGGGGCGTTTAATGGCTACACCTTC
CDR3aa: CAYPSGGAFNGYTF

v_gene: TRBV24-1
d_gene: TRBD1
abundance: -
j_gene: TRBJ1-5
CDR3nt: TGTGCCACCTCAGGGGGCGCTGAGGGAAATCAGCCCCAGCATTTT
CDR3aa: CATSGGAEGNQPQHF

v_gene: TRBV11-2
d_gene: -
abundance: -
j_gene: TRBJ1-3
CDR3nt: TGTGCCAGCTCAGCGAGGGAAAATGGAAACACCATATATTTT
CDR3aa: CASSARENGNTIYF

v_gene: TRBV28
d_gene: TRBD2
abundance: -
j_gene: TRBJ2-1
CDR3nt: TGTGCCAGCAGTTTAAATGCGGGGGGAGGAGGTGAGCAGTTCTTC
CDR3aa: CASSLNAGGGGEQFF

v_gene: TRBV6-5
d_gene: TRBD1
abundance: -
j_gene: TRBJ2-7
CDR3nt: TGTGCCAGCAGCTACCGGGACAGGGGCTCCTACGAGCAGTACTTC
CDR3aa: CASSYRDRGSYEQYF

v_gene: TRBV2
d_gene: TRBD2
abundance: few
j_gene: TRBJ2-7
CDR3nt: TGTGCCAGCACCCCAGCTAGCGGCTCCTACGAGCAGTACTTC
CDR3aa: CASTPASGSYEQYF

v_gene: TRBV4-3
d_gene: TRBD2
abundance: -
j_gene: TRBJ2-3
CDR3nt: TGCGCCAGCAGCCAAGCGCCGGGGGGGCCCGATACGCAGTATTTT
CDR3aa: CASSQAPGGPDTQYF

v_gene: TRBV25-1
d_gene: -
abundance: -
j_gene: TRBJ1-5
CDR3nt: TGTGCCAGCAGTTCCCCACCCTCCAAGGGGTCTAGCAATCAGCCCCAGCATTTT
CDR3aa: CASSSPPSKGSSNQPQHF

v_gene: TRBV6-5
d_gene: -
abundance: -
j_gene: TRBJ1-6
CDR3nt: TGTGCCAGCAGTTCCCTCCGGGGGGGGAATTCACCCCTCCACTTT
CDR3aa: CASSSLRGGNSPLHF

v_gene: TRBV7-2
d_gene: TRBD1
abundance: -
j_gene: TRBJ2-6
CDR3nt: TGTGCCAGCAGCGCGACAGGGGTTCGGCCTGGGGCCAACGTCCTGACTTTC
CDR3aa: CASSATGVRPGANVLTF

v_gene: TRBV7-8
d_gene: -
abundance: -
j_gene: TRBJ2-1
CDR3nt: TGTGCCAGTACCCCTGCGGGGAGGACCTACAATGAGCAGTTCTTC
CDR3aa: CASTPAGRTYNEQFF

v_gene: TRBV7-9
d_gene: TRBD1
abundance: -
j_gene: TRBJ2-2
CDR3nt: TGTGCCAGCAGCACAGGGACAGGGGTACGGACCGGGGAGCTGTTTTTT
CDR3aa: CASSTGTGVRTGELFF

v_gene: TRBV7-9
d_gene: -
abundance: -
j_gene: TRBJ1-1
CDR3nt: TGTGCCAGCAGCATCGTTGTTAGTGCTTTCTTT
CDR3aa: CASSIVVSAFF

v_gene: TRBV28
d_gene: -
abundance: -
j_gene: TRBJ1-2
CDR3nt: TGTGCCAGCAGTTTATCGACAGGCCAGGAAGGCTACACCTTC
CDR3aa: CASSLSTGQEGYTF

v_gene: TRBV5-1
d_gene: TRBD1
abundance: few
j_gene: TRBJ2-7
CDR3nt: TGCGCCAGCAGCTCTACAGGGGGCTACGAGCAGTACTTC
CDR3aa: CASSSTGGYEQYF

v_gene: TRBV28
d_gene: TRBD2
abundance: -
j_gene: TRBJ2-7
CDR3nt: TGTGCCAGCAGGACCTCAGCGGGGGGAGGCGGTGAGCAGTACTTC
CDR3aa: CASRTSAGGGGEQYF

v_gene: TRBV7-9
d_gene: TRBD1
abundance: -
j_gene: TRBJ2-7
CDR3nt: TGTGCCAGCAGCCCGTCCGGGACAGGGACCTACGAGCAGTACTTC
CDR3aa: CASSPSGTGTYEQYF

v_gene: TRBV28
d_gene: TRBD1
abundance: -
j_gene: TRBJ2-7
CDR3nt: TGTGCCAGCAATGGACAGGTCCCCTACGAGCAGTACTTC
CDR3aa: CASNGQVPYEQYF

v_gene: TRBV11-2
d_gene: TRBD1
abundance: -
j_gene: TRBJ1-5
CDR3nt: TGTGCCAGCAGCTTAGGACAGGGAACTCAGCCCCAGCATTTT
CDR3aa: CASSLGQGTQPQHF

v_gene: TRBV7-2
d_gene: -
abundance: -
j_gene: TRBJ2-1
CDR3nt: TGTGCCAGCAGCTTAGGGGGACGGGGGGCCTCATACAATGAGCAGTTCTTC
CDR3aa: CASSLGGRGASYNEQFF

v_gene: TRBV9
d_gene: -
abundance: -
j_gene: TRBJ1-5
CDR3nt: TGTGCCAGCAGCGTGGACCCTAATCCGTGGCAGGGGTCGGATCAGCCCCAGCATTTT
CDR3aa: CASSVDPNPWQGSDQPQHF

v_gene: TRBV27
d_gene: TRBD1
abundance: -
j_gene: TRBJ1-1
CDR3nt: TGTGCCAGCAGTTCGGGACAGTTGAACACTGAAGCTTTCTTT
CDR3aa: CASSSGQLNTEAFF

v_gene: TRBV19
d_gene: -
abundance: -
j_gene: TRBJ1-5
CDR3nt: TGTGCCAGCCACTACACCAGGGGAAATCAGCCCCAGCATTTT
CDR3aa: CASHYTRGNQPQHF

v_gene: TRBV4-2
d_gene: -
abundance: -
j_gene: TRBJ1-4
CDR3nt: TGTGCCAGCAGCCAAGCGTCTAGTCAGGGTAGCGAAAAACTGTTTTTT
CDR3aa: CASSQASSQGSEKLFF

v_gene: TRBV5-4
d_gene: TRBD1
abundance: few
j_gene: TRBJ2-5
CDR3nt: TGTGCCAGCAGCTTTCAGGGGGCCGAGACCCAGTACTTC
CDR3aa: CASSFQGAETQYF

v_gene: TRBV6-6
d_gene: TRBD1
abundance: -
j_gene: TRBJ1-5
CDR3nt: TGTGCCAGCAGTCCTCAGGGGGCGCGTCAGCCCCAGCATTTT
CDR3aa: CASSPQGARQPQHF

v_gene: TRBV9
d_gene: TRBD2
abundance: -
j_gene: TRBJ2-2
CDR3nt: TGTGCCAGCAGCGTAGACCAGCGGGGGATGAACACCGGGGAGCTGTTTTTT
CDR3aa: CASSVDQRGMNTGELFF

v_gene: TRBV6-5
d_gene: -
abundance: -
j_gene: TRBJ1-4
CDR3nt: TGTGCCAGCAGTTCGGACATTAGGGAAAAACTGTTTTTT
CDR3aa: CASSSDIREKLFF

v_gene: TRBV9
d_gene: TRBD1
abundance: -
j_gene: TRBJ2-2
CDR3nt: TGTGCCAGCAGCGGACCTACAGGGGTCAACACCGGGGAGCTGTTTTTT
CDR3aa: CASSGPTGVNTGELFF

v_gene: TRBV6-1
d_gene: -
abundance: -
j_gene: TRBJ2-7
CDR3nt: TGTGCCAGCAGTGAAGGCATAGGAGGCTTCCGGCCCGAGCAGTACTTC
CDR3aa: CASSEGIGGFRPEQYF

v_gene: TRBV25-1
d_gene: -
abundance: -
j_gene: TRBJ1-4
CDR3nt: TGTGCCAGCAGTGACCGGGGGAGCGGAATTGAAAAACTGTTTTTT
CDR3aa: CASSDRGSGIEKLFF

v_gene: TRBV2
d_gene: -
abundance: -
j_gene: TRBJ1-4
CDR3nt: TGTGCCAGCAGGCCCCCAAGTGGGGAGCGCGAAAAACTGTTTTTT
CDR3aa: CASRPPSGEREKLFF

v_gene: TRBV5-1
d_gene: TRBD1
abundance: -
j_gene: TRBJ2-3
CDR3nt: TGCGCCAGCACCCAGGGACAGACGCGCACAGATACGCAGTATTTT
CDR3aa: CASTQGQTRTDTQYF

v_gene: TRBV21-1
d_gene: -
abundance: once
j_gene: TRBJ2-7
CDR3nt: TGTGCCAGCAGCGACGATTCGGGACAGGGGGCTGGGAACGAGCAGTACTTC
CDR3aa: CASSDDSGQGAGNEQYF

v_gene: TRBV7-7
d_gene: -
abundance: -
j_gene: TRBJ2-5
CDR3nt: TGTGCTAGCAGCTTAGCGGTTGAGAAAGAGACCCAGTACTTC
CDR3aa: CASSLAVEKETQYF